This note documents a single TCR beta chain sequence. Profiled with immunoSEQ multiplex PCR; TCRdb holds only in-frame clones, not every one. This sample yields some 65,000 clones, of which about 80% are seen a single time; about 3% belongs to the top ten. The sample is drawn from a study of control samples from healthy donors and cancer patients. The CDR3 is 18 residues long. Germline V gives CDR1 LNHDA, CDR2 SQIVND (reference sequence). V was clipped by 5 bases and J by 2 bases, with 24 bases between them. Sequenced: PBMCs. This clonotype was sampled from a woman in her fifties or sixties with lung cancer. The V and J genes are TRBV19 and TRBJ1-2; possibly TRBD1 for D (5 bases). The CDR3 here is CASSPGGAGLGFNYGYTF. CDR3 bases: TGTGCCAGTAGTCCCGGAGGGGCTGGCCTGGGGTTCAACTATGGCTACACCTTC.